This is a list of T cell receptor beta chains from one sample in a study of blood T cell repertoires in COVID-19. TCRdb's copy holds only in-frame clones and misses some; the assay was immunoSEQ multiplex PCR. The sample carries hundreds of thousands of clones, about 80% recorded once. The sequenced material came from peripheral blood. These receptors were obtained from a woman aged 40 to 50 with active or convalescent COVID-19. CDR3s include the opening cysteine and the closing phenylalanine or tryptophan. A D gene is named only where the DNA matches it firmly. Only some rows state a clone size, as once, few, many or a class for expanded clones.

v_gene: TRBV9; d_gene: TRBD1; len: 13; j_gene: TRBJ1-2; abundance: NA; CDR3nt: TGTGCCAGCAGATCCACAGGGGGATTTGGCTACACCTTC; CDR3aa: CASRSTGGFGYTF
v_gene: TRBV24-1; d_gene: NA; len: 15; j_gene: TRBJ1-5; abundance: once; CDR3nt: TGTGCCACATCTGAGACTGAGAGGGGGAATCAGCCCCAGCATTTT; CDR3aa: CATSETERGNQPQHF
v_gene: TRBV20-1; d_gene: TRBD2; len: 11; j_gene: TRBJ2-7; abundance: NA; CDR3nt: TGCAGTGCCGCTAGCGGCCACGAGCAGTACTTC; CDR3aa: CSAASGHEQYF
v_gene: TRBV6-5; d_gene: TRBD1; len: 16; j_gene: TRBJ1-6; abundance: NA; CDR3nt: TGTGCCAGCAGTTACTCAACAGGGGGCGCGAATTCACCCCTCCACTTT; CDR3aa: CASSYSTGGANSPLHF
v_gene: TRBV3-1/TRBV3-2; d_gene: TRBD2; len: 17; j_gene: TRBJ2-3; abundance: NA; CDR3nt: TGTGCCAGCAGCCAGGACACCGGACTAGCGGGATCAGGTACGCAGTATTTT; CDR3aa: CASSQDTGLAGSGTQYF
v_gene: TRBV7-2; d_gene: NA; len: 14; j_gene: TRBJ1-4; abundance: NA; CDR3nt: TGTGCCAGCAGCCCGACATCAACTAATGAAAAACTGTTTTTT; CDR3aa: CASSPTSTNEKLFF
v_gene: TRBV18; d_gene: TRBD1; len: 16; j_gene: TRBJ2-7; abundance: NA; CDR3nt: TGTGCCAGCTCACTGGACAGGACCGGAGCAACCTACGAGCAGTACTTC; CDR3aa: CASSLDRTGATYEQYF
v_gene: TRBV7-2; d_gene: TRBD1; len: 17; j_gene: TRBJ1-6; abundance: NA; CDR3nt: TGTGCCAGCAGCTTACGGGACAGGGTTGTTGGGAGTTCACCCCTCCACTTT; CDR3aa: CASSLRDRVVGSSPLHF
v_gene: TRBV11-3; d_gene: NA; len: 15; j_gene: TRBJ2-1; abundance: NA; CDR3nt: TGTGCCAGCAGCTTAGGCGGAGGGGTCGGCAATGAGCAGTTCTTC; CDR3aa: CASSLGGGVGNEQFF
v_gene: TRBV9; d_gene: NA; len: 13; j_gene: TRBJ1-1; abundance: NA; CDR3nt: TGTGCCGGCAGCGTGAGCTCCCGAGGTGAAGCTTTCTTT; CDR3aa: CAGSVSSRGEAFF
v_gene: TRBV14; d_gene: NA; len: 18; j_gene: TRBJ1-1; abundance: once; CDR3nt: TGTGCCAGCAGCCAAGATCCCGTGACATGGTTAGGGGACACTGAAGCTTTCTTT; CDR3aa: CASSQDPVTWLGDTEAFF
v_gene: TRBV7-9; d_gene: NA; len: 14; j_gene: TRBJ1-2; abundance: few; CDR3nt: TGTGCCAGCAGCTTAAGAGGGATATTATATGGCTACACCTTC; CDR3aa: CASSLRGILYGYTF
v_gene: TRBV15; d_gene: NA; len: 14; j_gene: TRBJ2-1; abundance: once; CDR3nt: TGTGCCACCAGCAGAGATTTTGCGGGTCGTGAGCAGTTCTTC; CDR3aa: CATSRDFAGREQFF
v_gene: TRBV30; d_gene: NA; len: 13; j_gene: TRBJ1-4; abundance: NA; CDR3nt: TGTGCCTGGAGTGCGAGGGTAAATGAAAAACTGTTTTTT; CDR3aa: CAWSARVNEKLFF